This T cell receptor beta chain came from a study of breast tumors, draining lymph nodes, adjacent tissues. The lymph nodes were axillary draining lymph nodes from breast cancer patients. TCRdb re-analysed the multiplex PCR reads in MiXCR, keeping a single row per CDR3 protein. The sample shows roughly 100,000 distinct CDR3 sequences, roughly 29% of them seen only once. The CDR3 loop spans 14 amino acids. Germline CDR1 and CDR2: LNHNV and YYDKDF (reference sequence). V lost 1 base to trimming and J lost 11 bases, with 12 bases between them. This clonotype was observed many times. The TCR comes from a female donor with breast cancer. Some clones in this sample may be carry-over from other donors' samples. What was sequenced was axillary lymph node tissue. The genes are TRBV15 and TRBJ1-6; D remains ambiguous. The CDR3 sequence: CATSRGQVLPPLHF. The DNA of the CDR3 is TGTGCCACCAGCAGAGGGCAGGTTCTTCCACCCCTCCACTTT.